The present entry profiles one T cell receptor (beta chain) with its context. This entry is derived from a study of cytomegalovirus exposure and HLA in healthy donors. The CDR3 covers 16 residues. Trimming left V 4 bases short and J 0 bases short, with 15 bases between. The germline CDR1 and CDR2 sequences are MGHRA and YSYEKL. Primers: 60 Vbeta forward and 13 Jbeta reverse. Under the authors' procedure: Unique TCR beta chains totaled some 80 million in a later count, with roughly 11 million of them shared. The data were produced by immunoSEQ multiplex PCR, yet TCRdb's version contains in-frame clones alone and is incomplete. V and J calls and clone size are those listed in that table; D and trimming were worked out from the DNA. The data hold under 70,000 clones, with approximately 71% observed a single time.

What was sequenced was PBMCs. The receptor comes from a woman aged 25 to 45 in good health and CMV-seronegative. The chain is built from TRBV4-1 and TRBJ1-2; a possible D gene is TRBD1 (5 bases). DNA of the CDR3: TGCGCCAGCAGCCGAAACCATGACAGAGCTAACTATGGCTACACCTTC. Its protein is CASSRNHDRANYGYTF.